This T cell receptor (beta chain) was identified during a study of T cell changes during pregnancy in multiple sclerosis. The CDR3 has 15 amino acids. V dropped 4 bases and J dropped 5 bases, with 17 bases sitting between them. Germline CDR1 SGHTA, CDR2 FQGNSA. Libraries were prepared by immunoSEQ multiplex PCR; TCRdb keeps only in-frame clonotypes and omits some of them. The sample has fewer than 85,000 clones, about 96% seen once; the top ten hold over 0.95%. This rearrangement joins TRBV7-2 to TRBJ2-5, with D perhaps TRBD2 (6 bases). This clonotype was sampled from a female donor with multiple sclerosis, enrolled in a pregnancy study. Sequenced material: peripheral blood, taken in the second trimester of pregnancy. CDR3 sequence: CASSSSSARRETQYF. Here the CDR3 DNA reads TGTGCCAGCAGCTCCTCTAGCGCCCGCCGGGAGACCCAGTACTTC.